The 10 T cell receptor beta chains listed next were all sequenced from one sample in a study of blood T cells in healthy people across ages. For the second PCR, which ran for roughly 7 to 11 cycles, a sample-barcoded 5' primer and a J-beta primer mix were used. TCRdb called the 5' RACE reads again in MiXCR, with one record for every CDR3 protein. Of about 640,000 distinct CDR3 sequences listed, under 30% are singletons. The material sequenced was blood. These receptors originate from a woman aged 80 or over in good health.

This clonotype was picked up a small number of times. The chain combines TRBV18 with TRBJ1-1; D uncertain. The V end lost 2 bases, the J end lost 4 bases, and 8 bases lay between the germline ends. CDR1 KGHSH and CDR2 LQKENI come from the germline V gene. This CDR3 comprises 13 residues. The CDR3 protein is CASSPNHGTEAFF. The CDR3 DNA sequence: TGTGCCAGCTCACCAAACCATGGCACTGAAGCTTTCTTT.

This clonotype has ten or more counts. This chain links TRBV6-5 with TRBJ1-5; TRBD1 agrees at 9 bases. The junction had 6 bases not matched to a gene; V was cut back by 2 bases and J by 7 bases. Germline CDR1 and CDR2: MNHEY and SVGAGI. There are 15 residues in the CDR3. Here the CDR3 reads CASSYATGGGQPQHF. In nucleotides, the CDR3 is TGTGCCAGCAGTTACGCGACAGGGGGTGGCCAGCCCCAGCATTTT.

The V gene is TRBV2, the J gene TRBJ1-6; D is unresolved. V was clipped by 1 base and J by 11 bases, with 12 bases between them. The CDR3 covers 14 residues. In germline, CDR1 is SNHLY, CDR2 FYNNEI. For the CDR3, the DNA is TGTGCCAGCAGTGAAGGGGCAGGCCTAACACCCCTCCACTTT. It is translated as CASSEGAGLTPLHF.

This clonotype was recorded a few times. This CDR3 is CASSPDFSYNEQYF. The CDR3 DNA reads TGTGCCAGCAGCCCCGACTTCTCCTACAATGAGCAGTACTTC. The J gene is TRBJ2-1, the V gene TRBV7-2; no reliable D call. The DNA end is more similar to TRBJ2-7, so the J call may be wrong. The CDR3 has 14 residues. Looked up from germline, CDR1 is SGHTA and CDR2 is FQGNSA.

This clonotype appeared many times. The chain couples TRBV4-2 to TRBJ2-7, with TRBD2 identical over 9 bases. This CDR3 has 15 residues. After removal of 1 base from V and 4 bases from J, the junction contained 5 bases not matched to a gene. The germline V gene has CDR1 LGHNA and CDR2 YNFKEQ. CDR3 amino acids: CASSQAGLAGYEQYF. Written as DNA, the CDR3 is TGTGCCAGCAGCCAAGCGGGACTAGCCGGGTACGAGCAGTACTTC.

This clonotype was found many times. The V and J genes are TRBV5-1 and TRBJ2-7; tentative D call: TRBD2 (5 bases). The germline CDR1 and CDR2 sequences are SGHRS and YFSETQ. Trimming left V 0 bases short and J 6 bases short, with 16 bases between. This CDR3 comprises 15 residues. CDR3 DNA: TGCGCCAGCAGCTTGGGTTCGGGGATAGGTTCCGAGCAGTACTTC. Translated, it gives CASSLGSGIGSEQYF.

Worth noting for this clonotype: The junction does not match germline at one end; this may be a read error. V gene TRBV4-1 combines with J gene TRBJ2-1; D remains unclear. Germline V lookup: CDR1 MGHRA, CDR2 YSYEKL. This CDR3 comprises 13 residues. CDR3 in amino acids: CASSQGRKNVQFF. As DNA, the CDR3 is TGCGCCAGCAGCCAAGGGCGGAAGAATGTGCAGTTCTTC.

V is TRBV7-8 and J is TRBJ2-7, with D perhaps matching TRBD2 (5 bases). The CDR3 runs to 15 residues. Germline assignment: CDR1 SGHVS and CDR2 FQNEAQ. Deletions cut 5 bases from V and 0 bases from J, with 14 bases between. CDR3 DNA sequence: TGTGCCAGCAGCCTTTACACTAGGAGCTCCTACGAGCAGTACTTC. Translated, it gives CASSLYTRSSYEQYF.

For this clonotype: This is likely a read error, given that the CDR3 carries no conserved phenylalanine or tryptophan at its end. The chain combines TRBV20-1 with TRBJ2-1; 13 bases map to TRBD2. The V and J ends lost 6 bases and 10 bases, in that order; junction bases with no gene match: 15. Germline V CDR1 and CDR2: DFQATT, SNEGSKA (reference sequence). The CDR3 sequence is 16 residues long. The CDR3 loop reads CSAATSGGSRGDEQFS. The CDR3 DNA is TGCAGTGCCGCGACTAGCGGGGGGTCGCGCGGAGACGAGCAGTTCTCC.

The V and J genes are TRBV7-2 and TRBJ2-3; 11 bases agree with TRBD2. The V gene end was trimmed by 5 bases and the J gene end by 4 bases; junction bases not matched to a gene: 5. The germline CDR1 and CDR2 sequences are SGHTA and FQGNSA. The CDR3 spans 15 residues. This chain's CDR3 is CASSVLAGAPDTQYF. Here the CDR3 DNA reads TGTGCCAGCAGCGTACTAGCGGGAGCACCAGATACGCAGTATTTT.